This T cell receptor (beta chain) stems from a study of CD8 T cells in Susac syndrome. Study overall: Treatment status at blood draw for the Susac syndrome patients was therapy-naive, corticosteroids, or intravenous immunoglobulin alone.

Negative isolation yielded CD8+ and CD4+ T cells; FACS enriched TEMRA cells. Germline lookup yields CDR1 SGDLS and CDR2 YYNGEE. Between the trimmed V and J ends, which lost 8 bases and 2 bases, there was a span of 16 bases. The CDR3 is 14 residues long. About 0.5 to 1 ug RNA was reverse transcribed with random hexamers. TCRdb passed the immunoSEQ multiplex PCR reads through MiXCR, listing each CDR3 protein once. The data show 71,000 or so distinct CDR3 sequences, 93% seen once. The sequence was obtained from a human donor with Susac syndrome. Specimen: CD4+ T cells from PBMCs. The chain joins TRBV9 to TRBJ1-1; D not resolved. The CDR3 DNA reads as TGTGCCAGTTCCTCCGGGATCTCTAACACTGAAGCTTTCTTT. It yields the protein CASSSGISNTEAFF.